The clone carrying this T cell receptor beta chain turned up a few times. This sample was included in a study of metastatic and nonmetastatic thyroid tumors. Ahead of thyroid surgery, no patient had received treatment of any kind. TCRdb reassembled clones from the PCR reads with MiXCR. Of almost 35,000 clones in the sample, 35% were seen once. V dropped 5 bases and J dropped 3 bases, with 12 bases sitting between them. The CDR3 runs 14 residues. From germline, CDR1 is SGHNT and CDR2 YENEEA. This receptor was identified in a female donor with papillary thyroid cancer or a benign thyroid nodule (not recorded which). Some clones in this sample may be carry-over from other donors' samples. Specimen: tumor tissue. The chain has TRBV11-3 and TRBJ2-3, with D unclear. CDR3 loop: CASSRIAMTDTQYF. DNA for the CDR3: TGTGCCAGCAGCCGGATAGCCATGACAGATACGCAGTATTTT.